This is a list of T cell receptor beta chains from one sample in a study of CD4+ T cells in melanoma. Data came from immunoSEQ multiplex PCR; TCRdb stores just in-frame clones and leaves some out. The sample holds about 140,000 clones, approximately 91% seen once. The receptors were gathered from a human donor with melanoma. Each CDR3 is given with its conserved first and last residue.

V gene	CDR3 protein
TRBV6-1	CASRTQRVGNQPQHF
TRBV5-1	CASRTSGAYNEQFF
TRBV18	CASSQQGTNEKLFF
TRBV7-2	CASSLVAGGLVREQFF
TRBV5-1	CASSQSVGQGNYGYTF
TRBV7-2	CASSLAGRGETQYF
TRBV7-6	CASSAYREPGNEKLFF
TRBV29-1	CSVLERGGGETQYF
TRBV9	CASSPRQGGRTEAFF
TRBV5-1	CASSFSSGGGDTQYF
TRBV5-5	CASSLAGVGSQTGNTIYF
TRBV30	CALDRGGNTEAFF
TRBV6-1	CASRTQDRALDTQYF
TRBV6-5	CASSVRDRGSYEQYF
TRBV7-8	CASSLGGTAGIYNSPLHF
TRBV6-1	CASRKAHRAFF
TRBV7-2	CASSLNRVFGTDTQYF
TRBV19	CASSISGSKKFF